The 32 T cell receptor beta chains below come from one sample, sequenced in a study of T cells after yellow fever vaccination. Each CDR3 protein gets one entry after TCRdb re-called the 5' RACE reads with MiXCR. The data contain about 320,000 distinct CDR3 sequences, around 7% of them singletons. Sequences were derived from PBMCs, sampled 35 to 50 days after the first yellow fever vaccination. The receptors here all came from a man younger than 35 who received the YFV17D yellow fever vaccine.

There are a few counts of this clonotype. The chain recombines TRBV3-1 with TRBJ1-2; perhaps TRBD1 as D (6 bases). The V gene lost 3 bases and the J gene lost 5 bases, with 16 bases spanning the gap. The CDR3 covers 15 residues. Germline V lookup: CDR1 LGHDT, CDR2 YNNKEL (reference sequence). The CDR3 is CASSHWTVPGYGYTF. The DNA of the CDR3 is TGTGCCAGCAGCCATTGGACAGTTCCCGGGTATGGCTACACCTTC. Complete variable domain (other parts from reference TRBV3-1 and TRBJ1-2): DTAVSQTPKYLVTQMGNDKSIKCEQNLGHDTMYWYKQDSKKFLKIMFSYNNKELIINETVPNRFSPKSPDKAHLNLHINSLELGDSAVYFCASSHWTVPGYGYTFGSGTRLTVV.

The V gene is TRBV2, the J gene TRBJ2-5, with D possibly TRBD2 on 6 matching bases. Per the germline V gene, CDR1 is SNHLY and CDR2 is FYNNEI. There are 14 residues in the CDR3. Trimming pared 8 bases from V and 2 bases from J, leaving 15 bases between. This CDR3 reads CASLRSGGQETQYF. The CDR3 DNA reads as TGTGCCAGCCTGCGGTCCGGGGGACAAGAGACCCAGTACTTC.

This clonotype was seen a handful of times. The genes are TRBV7-3 and TRBJ2-5; D uncertain. Germline V gene sequence: CDR1 SGHTA, CDR2 FQGTGA. The CDR3 has 13 amino acids. Trimming cost V 1 base and J 3 bases, with 6 bases left between them. CDR3: CASSLNPEETQYF. CDR3 DNA: TGTGCCAGCAGCTTAAATCCAGAAGAGACCCAGTACTTC.

This clonotype was counted a few times. V and J are TRBV18 and TRBJ2-3; 13 bases align to TRBD2. J gave up 4 bases and V 3 bases, and 4 bases lay outside the gene matches. This CDR3 has 16 amino acids. The germline V gene has CDR1 KGHSH and CDR2 LQKENI. The CDR3 DNA sequence: TGTGCCAGCTCACCCCGGACTAGCGGGGGAGCAGATACGCAGTATTTT. This codes for CASSPRTSGGADTQYF.

This chain links TRBV6-5 with TRBJ1-2; D perhaps matches TRBD1 (5 bases). Between the trimmed V and J ends, which lost 0 bases and 6 bases, there was a span of 11 bases. CDR1 is MNHEY and CDR2 is SVGAGI in the germline V gene. This CDR3 region has 14 residues. CDR3 sequence: CASSYSISGNGYTF. CDR3 bases: TGTGCCAGCAGTTACTCGATTTCAGGGAATGGCTACACCTTC.

The V call is TRBV15, the J call TRBJ2-7; D is ambiguous. CDR3 size: 15 residues. V was pared by 0 bases and J by 2 bases, with 11 bases between. Germline CDR1 is LNHNV and CDR2 is YYDKDF (reference sequence). For the CDR3, the DNA is TGTGCCACCAGCAGAGATCTGGGGTGGGCCTACGAGCAGTACTTC. It specifies CATSRDLGWAYEQYF.

Only a few counts were recorded for this clonotype. J is TRBJ1-1 and V is TRBV4-2; 7 bases match TRBD1. After removal of 3 bases from V and 0 bases from J, the junction contained 4 bases not matched to a gene. The CDR3 runs to 15 residues. Germline lookup yields CDR1 LGHNA and CDR2 YNFKEQ. CDR3 protein: CASSHLDRVNTEAFF. In DNA form, the CDR3 reads TGTGCCAGCAGCCACTTAGACAGGGTGAACACTGAAGCTTTCTTT.

This clonotype was found a few times. This chain connects TRBV6-2 or TRBV6-3 to TRBJ1-1; D may be TRBD1 (5 bases). Germline values: CDR1 MNHEY, CDR2 SVGEGT. V dropped 0 bases and J dropped 6 bases, with 11 bases sitting between them. This CDR3 has 14 amino acids. CDR3 sequence: CASSYSPGVSEAFF. The CDR3 region has the DNA TGTGCCAGCAGTTACTCTCCGGGGGTTTCTGAAGCTTTCTTT.

This clonotype came up a few times. The V call is TRBV10-3, the J call TRBJ2-5; D is undetermined. V lost 6 bases and J 0 bases, leaving 2 bases between the germline ends. The CDR3 covers 11 residues. The V gene's germline CDR1 is ENHRY and CDR2 SYGVKD. As DNA, the CDR3 is TGTGCCATCAGCTACCAAGAGACCCAGTACTTC. This sequence encodes CAISYQETQYF.

The rearrangement joins TRBV30 to TRBJ1-4; D is unresolved. Germline assignment: CDR1 GTSNPN and CDR2 SVGIG (reference sequence). The V end lost 0 bases, the J end lost 9 bases, and 5 bases lay between the germline ends. This CDR3 has 11 residues. The CDR3 region has the DNA TGTGCCTGGAGTGTTACCAAAAAACTGTTTTTT. Translated, it gives CAWSVTKKLFF.

This clonotype was counted only a few times. J is TRBJ2-3 and V is TRBV18, with D unresolved. There are 14 residues in the CDR3. Trimming left V 0 bases short and J 5 bases short, with 9 bases between. CDR1 and CDR2 (germline): KGHSH, LQKENI. The CDR3 DNA reads as TGTGCCAGCTCACCACCCCTCCAGCAAGATACGCAGTATTTT. This codes for CASSPPLQQDTQYF.

The chain uses TRBV5-5 and TRBJ2-7; the match to TRBD2 covers 10 bases. The CDR3 runs 15 residues. The V segment lost 4 bases and the J segment 2 bases; nucleotides outside the gene matches: 6. The germline CDR1 and CDR2 sequences are SGHKS and YYEKEE (reference sequence). CDR3 DNA sequence: TGTGCCAGCAGCGCTGCCCTAGCGGGGGCCTACGAGCAGTACGTC. Translated: CASSAALAGAYEQYV.

The chain links TRBV2 to TRBJ2-2, with 8 positions matching TRBD2. Germline V lookup: CDR1 SNHLY, CDR2 FYNNEI. Losses at the gene ends were 9 bases for V and 0 bases for J; bases not matched to a gene: 3. The CDR3 loop spans 14 amino acids. CDR3 in amino acids: CASSGLANTGELFF. CDR3 coding DNA: TGTGCCAGTTCGGGACTAGCGAACACCGGGGAGCTGTTTTTT.

This sequence joins TRBV20-1 and TRBJ1-2; the D gene is possibly TRBD1 (5 bases). Germline lookup yields CDR1 DFQATT and CDR2 SNEGSKA (reference sequence). This CDR3 has 15 residues. The ends were cut back, 3 bases at V and 5 bases at J, with 19 bases in the middle. CDR3 sequence (DNA): TGCAGTGCTAGGGATCAAGTGACAGTTGCTTATGGCTACACCTTC. It codes for CSARDQVTVAYGYTF.

The rearrangement joins TRBV6-1 to TRBJ1-5, with D possibly TRBD1 on 6 matching bases. CDR1 MNHNS and CDR2 SASEGT come from the germline V gene. Between the trimmed V and J ends, which lost 6 bases and 0 bases, there was a span of 12 bases. This CDR3 is 15 amino acids long. CDR3 sequence reads: CASSERTVSNQPQHF. CDR3 bases: TGTGCCAGCAGCGAGAGGACAGTTAGCAATCAGCCCCAGCATTTT.

V and J are TRBV5-1 and TRBJ1-1, with D unclear. Germline V gives CDR1 SGHRS, CDR2 YFSETQ. The length of the CDR3 is 15 residues. V lost 3 bases and J lost 1, with 13 bases in between. The CDR3 spells CASSWLSTGNTEAFF. The CDR3 DNA is TGCGCCAGCAGCTGGCTTAGTACGGGGAACACTGAAGCTTTCTTT.

This clonotype appeared a few times. The CDR3 coding sequence is TGTGCCAGCAGTGACCCGGGACAGGGCACAGATACGCAGTATTTT. It codes for CASSDPGQGTDTQYF. The V call is TRBV6-4, the J call TRBJ2-3, with 8 nucleotides matching TRBD1. V dropped 2 bases and J dropped 1; count of bases not matched to a gene: 2. CDR3 length equals 15 residues. CDR1 and CDR2 from the germline V gene are MRHNA and SNTAGT.

This clonotype was detected a few times. V is TRBV20-1 and J is TRBJ2-3; D gene ambiguous. V lost 1 base and J lost 6, with 8 bases in between. The CDR3 runs to 12 residues. CDR1 is DFQATT, CDR2 SNEGSKA, per germline (reference sequence). The CDR3 DNA follows: TGCAGTGCTAGAGCTCAGTCCGATACGCAGTATTTT. Translation gives CSARAQSDTQYF.

This clonotype showed up many times. The chain combines TRBV7-2 with TRBJ2-3; a possible D gene is TRBD2 (5 bases). The germline V gene has CDR1 SGHTA and CDR2 FQGNSA. The V and J ends lost 8 bases and 0 bases respectively, with 12 bases between them. This CDR3 comprises 14 residues. DNA of the CDR3: TGTGCCAGCTCCTGGCGGGCTAGCACAGATACGCAGTATTTT. This translates into CASSWRASTDTQYF.

This clonotype was seen more than once but under ten times. The V and J genes are TRBV11-2 and TRBJ1-1, with unresolved D. Trimming took 2 bases from V and 1 from J, leaving 20 bases between them. The CDR3 covers 18 residues. The V gene's germline CDR1 is SGHAT and CDR2 FQNNGV. CDR3 in DNA: TGTGCCAGCAGCTTAAGGACGAACCCCGGGATGGGGAACACTGAAGCTTTCTTT. Residues: CASSLRTNPGMGNTEAFF.

The V call is TRBV20-1, the J call TRBJ2-3, with D uncertain. This CDR3 is 15 amino acids long. Germline CDR1 and CDR2: DFQATT and SNEGSKA (reference sequence). V was clipped by 0 bases and J by 0 bases, with 10 bases between them. CDR3 nucleotide sequence: TGCAGTGCTAGAGATCTGGTAGCTAGCACAGATACGCAGTATTTT. Translating gives CSARDLVASTDTQYF.

This clonotype appeared many times. The genes are TRBV5-1 and TRBJ1-2; unclear D gene. Germline CDR1 and CDR2: SGHRS and YFSETQ. The CDR3 consists of 14 residues. V shed 3 bases and J shed 4 bases, with 13 bases lying between them. CDR3 loop: CASSSGESAYGYTF. CDR3 in DNA: TGCGCCAGCAGCTCCGGGGAGTCAGCCTATGGCTACACCTTC. The variable domain in full, with the rest retrieved from reference TRBV5-1 and TRBJ1-2, is KAGVTQTPRYLIKTRGQQVTLSCSPISGHRSVSWYQQTPGQGLQFLFEYFSETQRNKGNFPGRFSGRQFSNSRSEMNVSTLELGDSALYLCASSSGESAYGYTFGSGTRLTVV.

V usage is TRBV20-1 and J usage is TRBJ1-5; D gene unclear. With 0 bases removed from V and 5 bases from J, the gap between germline ends came to 5 bases. This CDR3 region has 12 residues. Germline CDR1 DFQATT, CDR2 SNEGSKA (reference sequence). This CDR3 reads CSARDQDQPQHF. The CDR3 region has the DNA TGCAGTGCTAGAGACCAGGATCAGCCCCAGCATTTT.

The table lists this clonotype with many counts. This chain uses TRBV18 with TRBJ2-7, with D perhaps given as TRBD1 or TRBD2 (5 bases each). The CDR3 covers 13 residues. Looked up from germline, CDR1 is KGHSH and CDR2 is LQKENI. V dropped 8 bases and J dropped 3 bases, with 14 bases sitting between them. The CDR3 region is CASAAGTHYEQYF. The CDR3 region has the DNA TGTGCCAGCGCGGCCGGGACCCACTACGAGCAGTACTTC.

This chain links TRBV6-6 with TRBJ2-7; the D gene is possibly TRBD1 (6 bases). CDR1 is MNHNY and CDR2 is SVGAGI in the germline V gene (reference sequence). With 6 bases removed from V and 6 bases from J, the gap between germline ends came to 12 bases. The CDR3 runs 12 residues. CDR3 loop: CASSPKGGEQYV. CDR3 in DNA: TGTGCCAGCAGCCCGAAAGGGGGCGAGCAGTACGTC.

This clonotype appeared a few times. V usage is TRBV7-2 and J usage is TRBJ1-2; weak D call: TRBD1 (6 bases). The CDR3 is 11 residues long. Per the germline V gene, CDR1 is SGHTA and CDR2 is FQGNSA. With 2 bases removed from V and 9 bases from J, the gap between germline ends came to 7 bases. The CDR3 loop reads CASSLRDSYTF. CDR3 DNA: TGTGCCAGCAGCTTAAGGGACAGCTACACCTTC.

This clonotype was found a few times. The V gene is TRBV5-6, the J gene TRBJ2-3; 8 bases are shared with TRBD1. The V gene's germline CDR1 is SGHDT and CDR2 YYEEEE. The CDR3 has 14 residues. With 4 bases clipped from V and 9 bases from J, the junction kept 10 bases outside the gene matches. In DNA, the CDR3 is TGTGCCAGCAGCGGATCGACAGGGGTTGGGACGCAGTATTTT. Protein sequence: CASSGSTGVGTQYF.

The genes are TRBV5-6 and TRBJ2-1, with TRBD1 matching over 8 bases. This CDR3 is 17 amino acids long. The V gene's germline CDR1 is SGHDT and CDR2 YYEEEE. Losses at the gene ends were 0 bases for V and 8 bases for J; bases not matched to a gene: 13. In DNA, the CDR3 is TGTGCCAGCAGCTTGGCCACCGCAGGGGGCGGCAAATATGAGCAGTTCTTC. Protein sequence: CASSLATAGGGKYEQFF.

The chain joins TRBV11-2 to TRBJ2-1; D assignment may be TRBD1 or TRBD2 (5 bases each). The CDR3 loop spans 18 amino acids. Germline V lookup: CDR1 SGHAT, CDR2 FQNNGV. V shed 1 base and J shed 8 bases, with 24 bases lying between them. CDR3 residues: CASSLVSGRDPPYDEQFF. Written as DNA, the CDR3 is TGTGCCAGCAGCTTAGTCTCGGGAAGGGACCCGCCATATGATGAGCAGTTCTTC.

This clonotype came up many times. This sequence joins TRBV7-6 and TRBJ1-6, with 10 bases identical to TRBD1. The CDR3 is 15 residues long. Germline V gene lookup returns CDR1 SGHVS and CDR2 FNYEAQ. Germline trimming cut 8 bases from V and 0 bases from J; bases unmatched to any gene: 1. The CDR3 spells CASGQGGSYNSPLHF. Here the CDR3 DNA reads TGTGCCAGCGGACAGGGGGGCTCCTATAATTCACCCCTCCACTTT. Full variable domain (rest looked up from reference TRBV7-6 and TRBJ1-6): GAGVSQSPRYKVTKRGQDVALRCDPISGHVSLYWYRQALGQGPEFLTYFNYEAQQDKSGLPNDRFSAERPEGSISTLTIQRTEQRDSAMYRCASGQGGSYNSPLHFGNGTRLTVT.

This chain links TRBV30 with TRBJ2-1; D is tentatively TRBD1 or TRBD2 (5 bases each). Trimming shortened V by 8 bases and J by 2 bases, and 13 bases separated the two germline ends. This CDR3 spans 13 amino acids. Germline loops: CDR1 GTSNPN, CDR2 SVGIG (reference sequence). The CDR3 is CAGAGAAYNEQFF. Written as DNA, the CDR3 is TGTGCCGGCGCCGGGGCTGCCTACAATGAGCAGTTCTTC.

This chain connects TRBV20-1 to TRBJ1-1, with D possibly matching TRBD1 (5 bases). CDR1 and CDR2 (germline): DFQATT, SNEGSKA (reference sequence). Trimming shortened V by 3 bases and J by 5 bases, and 10 bases separated the two germline ends. CDR3 length: 12 residues. This chain's CDR3 is CSASLGDTEAFF. CDR3 DNA: TGCAGTGCTAGTCTGGGGGATACTGAAGCTTTCTTT.